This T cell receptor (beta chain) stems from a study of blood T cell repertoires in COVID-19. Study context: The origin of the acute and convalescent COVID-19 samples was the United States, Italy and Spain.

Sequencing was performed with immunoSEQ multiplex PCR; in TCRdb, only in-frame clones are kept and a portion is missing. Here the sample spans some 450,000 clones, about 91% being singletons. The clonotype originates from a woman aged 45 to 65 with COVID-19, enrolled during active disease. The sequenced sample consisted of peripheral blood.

CDR3 residues: CASSPGSPRGTTEAFF. The CDR3 DNA reads as TGTGCCAGCAGCCCCGGATCGCCCAGGGGGACCACTGAAGCTTTCTTT. The gene calls are TRBV7-6 and TRBJ1-1, with TRBD1 identical over 7 bases. There are 16 residues in the CDR3. Germline loops: CDR1 SGHVS, CDR2 FNYEAQ. J gave up 4 bases and V 5 bases, and 13 bases lay outside the gene matches.